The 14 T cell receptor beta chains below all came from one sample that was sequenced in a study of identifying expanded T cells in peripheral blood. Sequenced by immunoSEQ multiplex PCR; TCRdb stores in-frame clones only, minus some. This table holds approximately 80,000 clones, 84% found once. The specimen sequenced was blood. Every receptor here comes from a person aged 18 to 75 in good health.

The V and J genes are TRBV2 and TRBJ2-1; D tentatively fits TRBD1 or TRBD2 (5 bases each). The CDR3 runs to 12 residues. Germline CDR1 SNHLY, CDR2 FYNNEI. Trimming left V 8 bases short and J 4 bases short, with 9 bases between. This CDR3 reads CASGDRYNEQFF. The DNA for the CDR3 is TGTGCCAGCGGGGACCGTTACAATGAGCAGTTCTTC. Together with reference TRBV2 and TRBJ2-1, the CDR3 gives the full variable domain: EPEVTQTPSHQVTQMGQEVILRCVPISNHLYFYWYRQILGQKVEFLVSFYNNEISEKSEIFDDQFSVERPDGSNFTLKIRSTKLEDSAMYFCASGDRYNEQFFGPGTRLTVL.

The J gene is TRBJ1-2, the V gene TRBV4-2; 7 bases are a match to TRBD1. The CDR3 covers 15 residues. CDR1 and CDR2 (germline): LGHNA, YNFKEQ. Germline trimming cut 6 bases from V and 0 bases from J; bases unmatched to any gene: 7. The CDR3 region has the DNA TGTGCCAGCAGGTCCGGGACAGAAACTAACTATGGCTACACCTTC. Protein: CASRSGTETNYGYTF.

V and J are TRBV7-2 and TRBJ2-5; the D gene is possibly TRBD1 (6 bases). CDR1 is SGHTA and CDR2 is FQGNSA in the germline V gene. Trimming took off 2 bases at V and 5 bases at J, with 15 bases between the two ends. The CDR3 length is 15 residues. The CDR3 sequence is CASSLLRGSLETQYF. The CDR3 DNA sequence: TGTGCCAGCAGCTTACTCAGGGGCAGCTTGGAGACCCAGTACTTC.

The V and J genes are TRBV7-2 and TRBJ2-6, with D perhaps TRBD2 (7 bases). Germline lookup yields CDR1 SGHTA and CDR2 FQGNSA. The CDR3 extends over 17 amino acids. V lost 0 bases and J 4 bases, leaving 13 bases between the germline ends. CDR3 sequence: CASSLAGGASGANVLTF. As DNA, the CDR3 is TGTGCCAGCAGCTTAGCTGGGGGGGCGAGCGGGGCCAACGTCCTGACTTTC.

Here the CDR3 reads CASSQNGGGRETQYF. CDR3 sequence (DNA): TGTGCCAGCAGCCAAAACGGAGGGGGCCGTGAGACCCAGTACTTC. The rearrangement links TRBV7-2 to TRBJ2-5; a weak D match, TRBD1 (7 bases). V was shortened by 5 bases and J by 5 bases, with 18 bases between the two germline ends. CDR3 length equals 15 residues. Looked up from germline, CDR1 is SGHTA and CDR2 is FQGNSA.

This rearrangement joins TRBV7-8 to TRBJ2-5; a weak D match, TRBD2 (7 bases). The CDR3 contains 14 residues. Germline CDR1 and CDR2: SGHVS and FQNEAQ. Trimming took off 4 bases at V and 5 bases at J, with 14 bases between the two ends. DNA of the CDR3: TGTGCCAGCAGCTCCGTGGGGAGGGGGGAGACCCAGTACTTC. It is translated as CASSSVGRGETQYF.

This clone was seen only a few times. CDR3 sequence (DNA): TGTGCCAGCAGCTTAGACGGATACTCTGGAAACACCATATATTTT. Translated, it gives CASSLDGYSGNTIYF. V gene TRBV7-9 combines with J gene TRBJ1-3; D gene ambiguous. The CDR3 sequence is 15 residues long. Trimming cost V 1 base and J 0 bases, with 7 bases left between them. The germline CDR1 and CDR2 sequences are SEHNR and FQNEAQ (reference sequence). The entire variable domain, with the rest obtained from reference TRBV7-9 and TRBJ1-3, is as follows: DTGVSQNPRHKITKRGQNVTFRCDPISEHNRLYWYRQTLGQGPEFLTYFQNEAQLEKSRLLSDRFSAERPKGSFSTLEIQRTEQGDSAMYLCASSLDGYSGNTIYFGEGSWLTVV.

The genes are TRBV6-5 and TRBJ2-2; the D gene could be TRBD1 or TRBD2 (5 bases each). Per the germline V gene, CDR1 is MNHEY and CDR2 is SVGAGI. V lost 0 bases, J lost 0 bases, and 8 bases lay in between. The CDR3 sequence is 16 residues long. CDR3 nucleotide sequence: TGTGCCAGCAGTTACTCTATGGGGGCGAACACCGGGGAGCTGTTTTTT. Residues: CASSYSMGANTGELFF.

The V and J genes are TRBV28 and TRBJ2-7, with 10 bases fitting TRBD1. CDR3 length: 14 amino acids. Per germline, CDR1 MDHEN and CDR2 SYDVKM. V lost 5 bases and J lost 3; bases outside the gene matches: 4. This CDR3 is CASSPRTGGYEQYF. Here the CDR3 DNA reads TGTGCCAGCAGTCCACGGACAGGGGGCTACGAGCAGTACTTC.

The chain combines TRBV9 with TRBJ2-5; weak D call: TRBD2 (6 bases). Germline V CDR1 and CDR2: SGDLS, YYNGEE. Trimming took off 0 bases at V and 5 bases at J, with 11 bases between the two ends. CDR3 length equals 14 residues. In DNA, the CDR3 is TGTGCCAGCAGCGTAGGCGGGATTGGGGAGACCCAGTACTTC. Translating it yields CASSVGGIGETQYF.

The CDR3 nucleotides read TGCAGTGCTAGAGATACCTACGAGCAGTACTTC. Protein: CSARDTYEQYF. The chain employs TRBV20-1 and TRBJ2-7; D unclear. The CDR3 consists of 11 residues. With 0 bases removed from V and 2 bases from J, the gap between germline ends came to 2 bases. CDR1 DFQATT and CDR2 SNEGSKA come from the germline V gene (reference sequence).

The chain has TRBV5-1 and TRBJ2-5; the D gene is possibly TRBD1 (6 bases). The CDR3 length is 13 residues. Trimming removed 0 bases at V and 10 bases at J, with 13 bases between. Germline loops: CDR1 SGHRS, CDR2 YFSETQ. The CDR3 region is CASSLGSGDGQYF. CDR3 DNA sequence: TGCGCCAGCAGCTTGGGGTCAGGGGACGGCCAGTACTTC.

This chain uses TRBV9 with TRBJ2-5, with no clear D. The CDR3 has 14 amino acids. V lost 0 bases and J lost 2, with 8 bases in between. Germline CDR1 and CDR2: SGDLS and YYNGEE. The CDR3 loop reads CASSVEGRQETQYF. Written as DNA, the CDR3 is TGTGCCAGCAGCGTAGAGGGCAGGCAAGAGACCCAGTACTTC.

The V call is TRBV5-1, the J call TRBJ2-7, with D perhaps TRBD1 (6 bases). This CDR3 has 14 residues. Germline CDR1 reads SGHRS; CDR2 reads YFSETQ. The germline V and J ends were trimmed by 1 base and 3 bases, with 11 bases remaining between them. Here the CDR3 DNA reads TGCGCCAGCAGCTTGCAAGGGGGTGGCTACGAGCAGTACTTC. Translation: CASSLQGGGYEQYF.